This T cell receptor (beta chain) is drawn from a study of beta chain features in type 1 diabetes (dated by TCRdb to about 2018). In the study overall: No differences in mean age, gender distribution, total cell number or subset yield were found between patients and healthy donors. A total of around 100 million sorted cells were examined across all samples, and RNA yield correlated strongly with the number of cells per subset. In the study, TCRB repertoires of sorted circulating CD4+ T cell subsets from recently diagnosed type 1 diabetes patients were compared with those of matched healthy donors. Regulatory and stem cell-like memory subsets were isolated from only 8 patients and roughly eight healthy donors, whereas naive and central memory subsets came from all 30 or so donors.

The full study reports these points: Naive, central memory and regulatory TCRB repertoires appeared to be more alike among patients than among healthy donors. At VDJ recombination sites, patients with type 1 diabetes made fewer insertions and deleted more nucleotides, a pattern implying thymic rearrangement abnormalities. Only small numbers of individuals were included in the HLA sub-analyses, which left unresolved whether HLA type had any influence on TCRB rearrangement. Type 1 diabetes patients showed a moderate but significant shortening of TCRB CDR3 length in all four CD4+ subsets. Because cDNA was sequenced instead of genomic DNA, highly expressing activated cells could be over-represented, though the groups showed no difference in activation or CD3 levels. PCR may preferentially amplify shorter templates, but because patient and control samples were amplified and corrected together, any resulting skew would affect both groups equally.

Trimming takes 3 bases from V and 3 bases from J, and the germline ends sit 15 bases apart. Taken from the germline V gene, the CDR1 and CDR2 loops are KGHSH and LQKENI. The CDR3 spans 15 residues, from the cysteine through the phenylalanine. Only the CDR3 part of the read is kept: 45 bases, read in frame from the first base. This clone has just a few counts. It lacks a known antigen. No per-base quality is available; no much larger clone lies one base away. All of the isolated RNA was reverse transcribed with the High Capacity cDNA Reverse Transcription Kit, so expressed TCRB transcripts were sequenced. Deep immunoSEQ sequencing was applied to naive, central memory and regulatory T cell samples, giving an average of roughly 3.5 million total reads per sample. Sorted cells were lysed in RLT buffer and RNA was extracted with DNase-treated RNeasy Micro or Mini kits, depending on cell number. To prevent cross-contamination, every cell subset was processed on its own, while patient and healthy donor samples were processed together. The immunoSEQ multiplex PCR was used to amplify TCRB sequences from cDNA, generating 87-bp fragments that spanned the CDR3 region. The amplicons were sequenced using the Illumina HiSeq platform. In the authors' own workflow: PCR bias was computationally corrected using synthetic template baselines, reads within Hamming distance 2 were collapsed, and singletons that could not be merged were discarded. By aligning reads against IMGT, V, D and J genes, CDR3 length, and insertions or deletions at six rearrangement sites were assigned. Clonotype counts were normalized to sorted cell number within each subset before computing true diversity and Gini coefficients with the tcR R package. Repertoire sharing was quantified using the overlap coefficient calculated on TCRB nucleotide sequences. As a proxy for the pre-selection repertoire, out-of-frame TCRB sequences from naive cells were analyzed. Imported from immuneACCESS, the table was reduced by TCRdb to in-frame sequences with V and J called. These copies leave out some clones; in studies compared against another copy, an unresolved V gene accounts for under half, and the cause of the remainder is not known. V, J and clone size are those of that table, while D and trimming were read from the DNA. Within this sample are 200,000 to 300,000 clones, with just over 20% of them counted one time only. The biggest ten clones account for approximately 0.029% of the sample.

A single peripheral blood draw of 95 to 150 mL on average was collected from each donor into heparinised tubes. Using a panel that included CD45RO, CCR7, CD25, CD127, CD95 and CD27, naive, central memory, regulatory and stem cell-like memory CD4+ T cells were sorted on a BD FACSAria II. A purity above 98% was achieved for all sorted populations. PBMCs were separated immediately by Lymphoprep density gradient centrifugation and were stained directly, without being cultured. So that batch effects would be minimized, each experiment stained and sorted samples in pairs, pairing one healthy donor with one patient.

This sequence uses TRBV18 and TRBJ2-7; no D gene can be assigned with confidence. The receptor comes from a woman aged 40 to 55 with type 1 diabetes. Sequenced material: naive CD4+ T cells from blood. The cell subset or site tag for this specimen amounts to: true naive CD4+ T cells. Here is the DNA: TGTGCCAGCTCACCCGTATCAGACCCGGGCTACGAGCAGTACTTC. It codes for CASSPVSDPGYEQYF. When the CDR3 is completed using the reference TRBV18 and TRBJ2-7 genes on either side, the full variable domain is NAGVMQNPRHLVRRRGQEARLRCSPMKGHSHVYWYRQLPEEGLKFMVYLQKENIIDESGMPKERFSAEFPKEGPSILRIQQVVRGDSAAYFCASSPVSDPGYEQYFGPGTRLTVT.